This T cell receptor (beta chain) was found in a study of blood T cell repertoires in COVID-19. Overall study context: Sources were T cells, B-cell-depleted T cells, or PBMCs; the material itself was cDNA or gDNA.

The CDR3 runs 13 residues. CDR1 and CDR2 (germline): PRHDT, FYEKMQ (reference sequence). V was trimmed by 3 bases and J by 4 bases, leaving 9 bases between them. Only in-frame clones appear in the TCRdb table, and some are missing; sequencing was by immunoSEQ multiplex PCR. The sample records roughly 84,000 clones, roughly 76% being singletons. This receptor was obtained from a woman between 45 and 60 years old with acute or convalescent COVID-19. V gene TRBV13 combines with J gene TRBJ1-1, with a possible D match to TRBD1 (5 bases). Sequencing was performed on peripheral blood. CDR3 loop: CASSFAGPTEAFF. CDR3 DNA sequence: TGTGCCAGCAGCTTCGCAGGGCCCACTGAAGCTTTCTTT.